This T cell receptor (beta chain) comes out of a study of spatial heterogeneity in lung cancer. Study context: At a median of approximately 23 months after resection, follow-up PBMC samples were sequenced when available.

Time point here: blood at routine non-recurrence follow-up after resection. Regarding the study as a whole: Resection blood, more than follow-up blood, showed ubiquitous expanded tumor TCRs.

This clonotype was recorded many times. Its antigen is not identified. Trimming left V 3 bases short and J 7 bases short, with 13 bases between. This CDR3 is built from 13 residues. TCRdb re-analysed the 5' RACE reads in MiXCR, keeping a single row per CDR3 protein. Among around 45,000 distinct CDR3 sequences listed, 22% were seen once. The sample was PBMCs, taken at follow-up. V usage is TRBV12-3 or TRBV12-4 and J usage is TRBJ2-7; D uncertain. This sequence was found in a female donor with early-stage non-small cell lung cancer. The CDR3 nucleotides are TGTGCCAGCAGTTTTGCTTCACGTGGGGAGCAGTACTTC. This translates into CASSFASRGEQYF.